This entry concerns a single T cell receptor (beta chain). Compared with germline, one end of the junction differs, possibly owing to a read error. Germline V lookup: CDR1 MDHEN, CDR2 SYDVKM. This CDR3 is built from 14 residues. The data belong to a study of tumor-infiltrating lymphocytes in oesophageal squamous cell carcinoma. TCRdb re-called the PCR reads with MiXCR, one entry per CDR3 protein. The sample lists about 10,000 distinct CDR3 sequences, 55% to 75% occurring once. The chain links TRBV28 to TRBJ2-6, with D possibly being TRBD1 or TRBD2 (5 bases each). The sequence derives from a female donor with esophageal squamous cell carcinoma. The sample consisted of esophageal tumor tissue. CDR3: CASSFSGRNSPLHF. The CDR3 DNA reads TGTGCCAGCAGTTTCTCGGGGCGGAATTCACCCCTCCACTTC.